Following are 27 T cell receptor beta chains from one sample sequenced in a study of identical twins. TCRdb passed the 5' RACE reads through MiXCR, listing each CDR3 protein once. The table records more than 400,000 distinct CDR3 sequences, roughly 15% of them present only once. The sample also formed part of further work on yellow fever vaccine responses in identical twins.

Sequencing used CD4+ T cells sorted from blood. The receptors shown here come from a woman in her late teens or twenties in good health.

The chain joins TRBV7-3 to TRBJ2-7; D might be TRBD2 (5 bases). The V end lost 3 bases, the J end lost 3 bases, and 12 bases lay between the germline ends. The germline CDR1 and CDR2 sequences are SGHTA and FQGTGA. CDR3 length: 14 residues. CDR3 sequence: CASSFLGGHYEQYF. The CDR3 coding sequence is TGTGCCAGCAGCTTTCTAGGCGGGCACTACGAGCAGTACTTC.

The V gene is TRBV3-1, the J gene TRBJ2-5; TRBD1 agrees at 7 bases. Trimming at V came to 1 base and at J to 0 bases, leaving 14 bases not matched to a gene. CDR3 size: 19 residues. The germline CDR1 and CDR2 sequences are LGHDT and YNNKEL (reference sequence). The DNA of the CDR3 is TGTGCCAGCAGCCAAGGGGACAGTGTAGGAAATCCCCACCAAGAGACCCAGTACTTC. Translating gives CASSQGDSVGNPHQETQYF.

V usage is TRBV2 and J usage is TRBJ2-1; 13 bases line up with TRBD2. Germline V CDR1 and CDR2: SNHLY, FYNNEI. The length of the CDR3 is 15 residues. Trimming at V came to 4 bases and at J to 6 bases, leaving 3 bases not matched to a gene. In nucleotides, the CDR3 is TGTGCCAGCAGTGGACGACTAGCGGGAGGCAATGAGCAGTTCTTC. It is translated as CASSGRLAGGNEQFF. Drawing the rest from reference TRBV2 and TRBJ2-1, the complete variable domain is EPEVTQTPSHQVTQMGQEVILRCVPISNHLYFYWYRQILGQKVEFLVSFYNNEISEKSEIFDDQFSVERPDGSNFTLKIRSTKLEDSAMYFCASSGRLAGGNEQFFGPGTRLTVL.

This clonotype was counted only a few times. J is TRBJ2-3 and V is TRBV7-2; D is ambiguous. This CDR3 comprises 16 residues. V lost 1 base and J lost 0, with 11 bases in between. Looked up from germline, CDR1 is SGHTA and CDR2 is FQGNSA. CDR3 DNA sequence: TGTGCCAGCAGCTTAGTTGTCCTATCTAGCACAGATACGCAGTATTTT. This codes for CASSLVVLSSTDTQYF.

The J gene is TRBJ2-7, the V gene TRBV6-6, with D perhaps assigned TRBD1 or TRBD2 (5 bases each). V was clipped by 10 bases and J by 3 bases, with 10 bases between them. The CDR3 is 11 residues long. The germline gives CDR1 MNHNY, CDR2 SVGAGI (reference sequence). CDR3 DNA: TGTGCCACCGGGGACGTCTACGAGCAGTACTTC. Translated: CATGDVYEQYF.

The DNA of the CDR3 is TGTGCCAGCAGTGAAATGAGGGGGGGATACAATGAGCAGTTCTTC. Translated: CASSEMRGGYNEQFF. This rearrangement joins TRBV6-1 to TRBJ2-1; D perhaps matches TRBD2 (7 bases). The CDR3 spans 15 residues. Deletions cut 2 bases from V and 4 bases from J, with 12 bases between. Germline V gives CDR1 MNHNS, CDR2 SASEGT.

V usage is TRBV12-3 or TRBV12-4 and J usage is TRBJ2-1; D may be TRBD1 (5 bases). The length of the CDR3 is 17 residues. Deletions cut 0 bases from V and 4 bases from J, with 16 bases between. The CDR3 nucleotides read TGTGCCAGCAGTTTAGCCCTAGGACAAAAAGGGTACAATGAGCAGTTCTTC. Its protein product is CASSLALGQKGYNEQFF.

The genes are TRBV7-9 and TRBJ2-1; the match to TRBD2 covers 12 bases. CDR1 is SEHNR, CDR2 FQNEAQ, per germline (reference sequence). This CDR3 has 15 amino acids. V was clipped by 5 bases and J by 12 bases; unmatched bases: 11. CDR3 protein: CASSPRTSGDVWQFF. The CDR3 DNA reads as TGTGCCAGCAGCCCAAGGACTAGCGGGGACGTGTGGCAGTTCTTC.

The V and J genes are TRBV29-1 and TRBJ2-1, with TRBD2 identical over 16 bases. The CDR3 contains 16 residues. Germline assignment: CDR1 SQVTM and CDR2 ANQGSEA. V was pared by 8 bases and J by 4 bases, with 8 bases of the junction left unmatched. As DNA, the CDR3 is TGCAGCCCGGGACTAGCGGGAGGGCTAGGGTACAATGAGCAGTTCTTC. This encodes CSPGLAGGLGYNEQFF.

V usage is TRBV4-1 and J usage is TRBJ2-1; 8 nucleotides align to TRBD2. With V trimmed by 4 bases and J by 1 base, 9 bases remained unmatched. The germline V gene encodes CDR1 MGHRA and CDR2 YSYEKL. The CDR3 is 17 residues long. The chain's CDR3 is CASSLTPGTRSYNEQFF. The CDR3 region has the DNA TGCGCCAGCAGCCTAACGCCCGGGACTAGATCCTACAATGAGCAGTTCTTC.

The rearrangement links TRBV10-1 to TRBJ2-1; a weak D match, TRBD2 (6 bases). With 3 bases removed from V and 0 bases from J, the gap between germline ends came to 15 bases. The germline V gene encodes CDR1 WNHNN and CDR2 SYGVQD (reference sequence). The CDR3 spans 17 residues. The CDR3 DNA is TGCGCCAGCAGTGATTCTGCGGGGCAGAGCTCCTACAATGAGCAGTTCTTC. It codes for CASSDSAGQSSYNEQFF.

J is TRBJ2-5 and V is TRBV7-2, with D possibly being TRBD1 (5 bases). The germline V gene encodes CDR1 SGHTA and CDR2 FQGNSA. Trimming took 5 bases from V and 2 from J, leaving 18 bases between them. The CDR3 spans 16 residues. CDR3 sequence reads: CASSPPWAGQQETQYF. CDR3 sequence (DNA): TGTGCCAGCAGCCCCCCCTGGGCAGGACAACAAGAGACCCAGTACTTC.

CDR3 in DNA: TGTGCCAGCTCACCGAATGGGGGGGTGAACACTGAAGCTTTCTTT. This gives the protein CASSPNGGVNTEAFF. The rearrangement links TRBV18 to TRBJ1-1; D may be TRBD1 (5 bases). Trimming took 3 bases from V and 0 from J, leaving 11 bases between them. The CDR3 runs 15 residues. Germline CDR1 is KGHSH and CDR2 is LQKENI.

The chain joins TRBV24-1 to TRBJ2-1; D not certain. V was trimmed by 1 base and J by 3 bases, leaving 9 bases between them. CDR3 length equals 15 residues. CDR1 KGHDR and CDR2 SFDVKD come from the germline V gene. The CDR3 DNA reads TGTGCCACCAGTGATTTCCCCGGAAGCTACAATGAGCAGTTCTTC. Translating gives CATSDFPGSYNEQFF.

This clonotype was found many times. One junction end does not reproduce the germline sequence, and a read error may be involved. The V gene is TRBV3-1, the J gene TRBJ1-5; no firm D call. Germline CDR1 reads LGHDT; CDR2 reads YNNKEL (reference sequence). The CDR3 sequence is 13 residues long. The CDR3 sequence: CASSQDRVQRQHF. CDR3 nucleotide sequence: TGTGCCAGCAGCCAAGATCGGGTGCAGCGCCAGCATTTT.

In this sample, this clonotype turned up a few times. This chain joins TRBV20-1 and TRBJ2-5; D gene uncertain. CDR1 and CDR2 (germline): DFQATT, SNEGSKA (reference sequence). Trimming removed 1 base from V and 3 bases from J, with 18 bases in between. The CDR3 has 16 residues. The CDR3 region has the DNA TGCAGTGCTAGAGTTATGGCAGCCCCGGTGGAAGAGACCCAGTACTTC. It yields the protein CSARVMAAPVEETQYF.

This clonotype occurred many times. This rearrangement joins TRBV3-1 to TRBJ2-3; perhaps TRBD2 as D (5 bases). V lost 1 base to trimming and J lost 1 base, with 6 bases between them. Germline assignment: CDR1 LGHDT and CDR2 YNNKEL (reference sequence). CDR3 length equals 14 residues. Written as DNA, the CDR3 is TGTGCCAGCAGCCAAGGGGGAGGCACAGATACGCAGTATTTT. It specifies CASSQGGGTDTQYF.

This chain links TRBV10-3 with TRBJ1-5; TRBD1 matches at 8 bases. CDR3 length: 12 residues. CDR1 and CDR2 from the germline V gene are ENHRY and SYGVKD. The V gene end was trimmed by 1 base and the J gene end by 12 bases; junction bases not matched to a gene: 2. DNA of the CDR3: TGTGCCATCAGTGAGTTGGACAGGGTCCAGCATTTT. It encodes CAISELDRVQHF.

This clonotype turned up a few times. This chain links TRBV12-3 or TRBV12-4 with TRBJ1-1, with D unresolved. Trimming took 6 bases from V and 4 from J, leaving 12 bases between them. The CDR3 runs 13 residues. The CDR3 bases are TGTGCCAGCAGATTAAATGAAGCCACTGAAGCTTTCTTT. Amino acids: CASRLNEATEAFF.

The table lists this clonotype with a few counts. The chain has TRBV5-1 and TRBJ2-5, with D possibly matching TRBD1 (6 bases). The CDR3 runs 16 residues. Germline CDR1 reads SGHRS; CDR2 reads YFSETQ. Trimming cost V 4 bases and J 1 base, with 17 bases left between them. In DNA, the CDR3 is TGCGCCAGCAGCCCCCAGACAGGATTGGGCCAAGAGACCCAGTACTTC. Protein: CASSPQTGLGQETQYF.

This clonotype was seen more than once but under ten times. This sequence joins TRBV6-5 and TRBJ1-5, with TRBD1 matching 7 bases. Trimming at V came to 4 bases and at J to 4 bases, leaving 7 bases not matched to a gene. CDR1 and CDR2 from the germline V gene are MNHEY and SVGAGI. This CDR3 contains 15 residues. In DNA form, the CDR3 reads TGTGCCAGCAGTTGGAACAGGGGTGCTAATCAGCCCCAGCATTTT. Encoded protein: CASSWNRGANQPQHF.

This clonotype was seen a handful of times. The gene calls are TRBV28 and TRBJ2-4; a weak D match, TRBD2 (6 bases). Germline CDR1 is MDHEN and CDR2 is SYDVKM. This CDR3 has 13 amino acids. V dropped 6 bases and J dropped 5 bases, with 11 bases sitting between them. In DNA, the CDR3 is TGTGCCAGCAGATCCGGAGGGGAAAACATTCAGTACTTC. Its protein product is CASRSGGENIQYF.

The chain combines TRBV28 with TRBJ2-4; 7 nucleotides agree with TRBD2. V lost 2 bases and J lost 3; bases outside the gene matches: 1. The CDR3 is 14 amino acids. Germline CDR1 MDHEN, CDR2 SYDVKM. In nucleotides, the CDR3 is TGTGCCAGCAGTTTAGGCGGGGGCAAAAACATTCAGTACTTC. This sequence encodes CASSLGGGKNIQYF.

A few counts support this clonotype. This chain uses TRBV12-3 or TRBV12-4 with TRBJ1-5; D is undetermined. The CDR3 has 16 amino acids. Trimming pared 5 bases from V and 2 bases from J, leaving 16 bases between. The CDR3 coding sequence is TGTGCCAGCAGTACCCGAGGAGGGCGAGGCAATCAGCCCCAGCATTTT. This sequence encodes CASSTRGGRGNQPQHF.

The chain combines TRBV6-1 with TRBJ2-1; 13 bases are a match to TRBD2. The trim removed 10 bases at V and 7 bases at J, leaving 7 bases unmatched. There are 14 residues in the CDR3. CDR1 is MNHNS and CDR2 is SASEGT in the germline V gene. CDR3: CATLWTSGGNEQFF. CDR3 bases: TGTGCCACCCTGTGGACTAGCGGGGGAAATGAGCAGTTCTTC.

The chain couples TRBV10-3 to TRBJ2-1; 10 bases agree with TRBD2. The CDR3 has 19 amino acids. The germline gives CDR1 ENHRY, CDR2 SYGVKD. J gave up 0 bases and V 3 bases, and 11 bases lay outside the gene matches. The DNA for the CDR3 is TGTGCCATCAGTGAAAAGGGGGGACTAGCGTCGTTCTCCTACAATGAGCAGTTCTTC. This gives the protein CAISEKGGLASFSYNEQFF.

In this sample, this clonotype turned up a few times. The chain employs TRBV20-1 and TRBJ1-2; D not certain. V was pared by 0 bases and J by 13 bases, with 12 bases between. Looked up from germline, CDR1 is DFQATT and CDR2 is SNEGSKA (reference sequence). The CDR3 covers 11 residues. The CDR3 region is CSAREGPQLTF. CDR3 nucleotides: TGCAGTGCTAGAGAGGGTCCCCAACTCACCTTC.